The TCR beta chain described here comes from a study of control samples from healthy donors and cancer patients. This CDR3 spans 12 amino acids. Germline assignment: CDR1 MNHEY and CDR2 SVGAGI. After removal of 9 bases from V and 8 bases from J, the junction contained 9 bases not matched to a gene. The table came from immunoSEQ multiplex PCR; TCRdb's copy has only in-frame clones and leaves some out. Of 25,000 to 35,000 clones in the sample, about 86% were seen once. The chain joins TRBV6-5 to TRBJ1-2, with 7 nucleotides matching TRBD1. Sequencing was done on a sample of PBMCs. The source is a woman aged 40-49 years with lung cancer. The CDR3 spells CARREGANGYTF. In DNA, the CDR3 is TGTGCCAGGAGAGAGGGGGCGAACGGCTACACCTTC.